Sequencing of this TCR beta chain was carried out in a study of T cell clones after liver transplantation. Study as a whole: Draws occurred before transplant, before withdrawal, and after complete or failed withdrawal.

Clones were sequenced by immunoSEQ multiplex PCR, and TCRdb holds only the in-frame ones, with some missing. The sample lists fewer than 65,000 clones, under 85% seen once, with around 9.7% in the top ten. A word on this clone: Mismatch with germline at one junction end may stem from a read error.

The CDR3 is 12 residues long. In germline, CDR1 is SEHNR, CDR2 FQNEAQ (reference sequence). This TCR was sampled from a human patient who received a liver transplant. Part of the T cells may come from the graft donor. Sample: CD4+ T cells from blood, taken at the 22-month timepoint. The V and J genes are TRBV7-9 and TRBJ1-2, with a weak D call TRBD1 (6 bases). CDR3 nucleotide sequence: TGTGCCAGCAGCCTAGCAGGGGAGGGCTACACCTTC. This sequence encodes CASSLAGEGYTF. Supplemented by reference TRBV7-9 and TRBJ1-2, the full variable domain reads DTGVSQNPRHKITKRGQNVTFRCDPISEHNRLYWYRQTLGQGPEFLTYFQNEAQLEKSRLLSDRFSAERPKGSFSTLEIQRTEQGDSAMYLCASSLAGEGYTFGSGTRLTVV.